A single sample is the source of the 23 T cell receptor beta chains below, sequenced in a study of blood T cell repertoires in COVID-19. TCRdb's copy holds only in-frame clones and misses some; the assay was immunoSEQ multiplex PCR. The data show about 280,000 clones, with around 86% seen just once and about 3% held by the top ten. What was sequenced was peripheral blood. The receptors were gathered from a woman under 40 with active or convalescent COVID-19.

CDR3 coding DNA: TGTGCCAGCTCACTGTACCGGGACAGTTTAAATGGCTACACCTTC. Translated: CASSLYRDSLNGYTF. The genes are TRBV18 and TRBJ1-2; 7 bases agree with TRBD1. The germline gives CDR1 KGHSH, CDR2 LQKENI. The CDR3 runs to 15 residues. V was clipped by 4 bases and J by 6 bases; unmatched bases: 11.

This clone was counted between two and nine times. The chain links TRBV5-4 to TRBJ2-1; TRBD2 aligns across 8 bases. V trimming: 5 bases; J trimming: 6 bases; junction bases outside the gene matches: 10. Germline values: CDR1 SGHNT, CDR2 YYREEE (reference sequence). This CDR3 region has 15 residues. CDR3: CASSSIAGQSNEQFF. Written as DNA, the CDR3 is TGTGCCAGCAGTTCCATAGCGGGGCAGAGCAATGAGCAGTTCTTC.

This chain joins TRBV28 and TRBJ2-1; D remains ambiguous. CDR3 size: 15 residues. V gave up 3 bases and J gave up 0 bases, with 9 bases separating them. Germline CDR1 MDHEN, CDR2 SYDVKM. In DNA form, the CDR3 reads TGTGCCAGCAGTTTTGTTGAGAGCTCCTACAATGAGCAGTTCTTC. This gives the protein CASSFVESSYNEQFF.

The CDR3 nucleotides are TGTGCCGGGCAGATCTCACAGGTTTCACCCCTCCACTTT. Residues: CAGQISQVSPLHF. The gene calls are TRBV5-8 and TRBJ1-6; tentatively, D is TRBD1 (5 bases). Germline values: CDR1 SGHTS, CDR2 YDEGEE. V dropped 10 bases and J dropped 9 bases, with 17 bases sitting between them. CDR3 length: 13 residues.

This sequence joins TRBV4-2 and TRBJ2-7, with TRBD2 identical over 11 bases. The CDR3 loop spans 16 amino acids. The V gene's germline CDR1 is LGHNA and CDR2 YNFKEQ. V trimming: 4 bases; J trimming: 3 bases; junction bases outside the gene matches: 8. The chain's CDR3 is CASSLRTGTSGYEQYF. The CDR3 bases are TGTGCCAGCAGCCTAAGGACCGGGACTAGCGGCTACGAGCAGTACTTC.

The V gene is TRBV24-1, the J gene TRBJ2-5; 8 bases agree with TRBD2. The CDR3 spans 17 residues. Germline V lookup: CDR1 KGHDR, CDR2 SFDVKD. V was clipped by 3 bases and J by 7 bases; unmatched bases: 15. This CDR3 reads CATSDPGGSGAGGTQYF. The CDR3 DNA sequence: TGTGCCACCAGTGATCCCGGGGGTAGCGGGGCCGGGGGGACCCAGTACTTC.

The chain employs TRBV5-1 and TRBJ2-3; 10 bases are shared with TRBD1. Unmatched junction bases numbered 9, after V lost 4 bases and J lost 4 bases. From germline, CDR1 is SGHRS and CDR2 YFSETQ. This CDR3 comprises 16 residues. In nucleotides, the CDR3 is TGCGCCAGCAGCCTAGACAGGGGGCAAGGGGCAGATACGCAGTATTTT. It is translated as CASSLDRGQGADTQYF.

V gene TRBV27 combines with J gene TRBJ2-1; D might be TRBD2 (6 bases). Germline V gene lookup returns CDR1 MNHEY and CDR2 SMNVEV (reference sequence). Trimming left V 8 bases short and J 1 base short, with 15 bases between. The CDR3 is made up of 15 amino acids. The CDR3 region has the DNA TGTGCCAGCTCTCCCGGGACTGTATCCTACAATGAGCAGTTCTTC. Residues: CASSPGTVSYNEQFF.

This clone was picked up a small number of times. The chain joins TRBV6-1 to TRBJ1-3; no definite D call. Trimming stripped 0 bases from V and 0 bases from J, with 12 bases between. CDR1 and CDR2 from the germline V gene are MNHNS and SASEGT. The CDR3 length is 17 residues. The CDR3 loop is CASSEAFTVSSGNTIYF. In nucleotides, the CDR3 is TGTGCCAGCAGTGAAGCGTTCACAGTTTCCTCTGGAAACACCATATATTTT.

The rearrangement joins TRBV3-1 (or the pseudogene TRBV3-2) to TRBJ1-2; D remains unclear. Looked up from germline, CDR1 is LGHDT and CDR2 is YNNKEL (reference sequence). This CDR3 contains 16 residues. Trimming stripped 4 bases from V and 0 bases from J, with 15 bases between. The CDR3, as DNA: TGTGCCAGCAGCCTTAAAGTCGAGGTGGCTAACTATGGCTACACCTTC. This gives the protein CASSLKVEVANYGYTF.

For the CDR3, the DNA is TGTGCCAGCAGTGGGAGTTCGGGGTCGACTAATGAAAAACTGTTTTTT. Amino acids: CASSGSSGSTNEKLFF. The chain links TRBV9 to TRBJ1-4, with D unresolved. The V gene lost 5 bases and the J gene lost 2 bases, with 16 bases spanning the gap. The CDR3 totals 16 residues. Germline CDR1 is SGDLS and CDR2 is YYNGEE. Based on the CDR3 plus reference TRBV9 and TRBJ1-4, the full variable domain is DSGVTQTPKHLITATGQRVTLRCSPRSGDLSVYWYQQSLDQGLQFLIQYYNGEERAKGNILERFSAQQFPDLHSELNLSSLELGDSALYFCASSGSSGSTNEKLFFGSGTQLSVL.

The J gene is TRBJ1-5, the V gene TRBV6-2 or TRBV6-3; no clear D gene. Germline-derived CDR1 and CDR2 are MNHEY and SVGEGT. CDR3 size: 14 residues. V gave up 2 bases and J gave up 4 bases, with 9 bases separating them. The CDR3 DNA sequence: TGTGCCAGCAGTTACGAGGGCGGGAATCAGCCCCAGCATTTT. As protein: CASSYEGGNQPQHF.

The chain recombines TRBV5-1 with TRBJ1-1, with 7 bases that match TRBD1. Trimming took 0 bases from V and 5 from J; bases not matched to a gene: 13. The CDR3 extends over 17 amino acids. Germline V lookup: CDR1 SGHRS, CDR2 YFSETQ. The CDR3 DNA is TGCGCCAGCAGCTTGGGGACAGGCTGGGATGGAGGGACTGAAGCTTTCTTT. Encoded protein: CASSLGTGWDGGTEAFF. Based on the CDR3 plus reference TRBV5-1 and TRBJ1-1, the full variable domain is KAGVTQTPRYLIKTRGQQVTLSCSPISGHRSVSWYQQTPGQGLQFLFEYFSETQRNKGNFPGRFSGRQFSNSRSEMNVSTLELGDSALYLCASSLGTGWDGGTEAFFGQGTRLTVV.

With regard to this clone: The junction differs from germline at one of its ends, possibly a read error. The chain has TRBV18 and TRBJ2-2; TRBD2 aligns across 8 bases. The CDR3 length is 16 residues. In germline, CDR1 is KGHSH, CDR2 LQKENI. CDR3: CASSPSGGGNAGELFF. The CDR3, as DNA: TGTGCCAGCTCACCATCGGGCGGGGGGAACGCCGGGGAGCTGTTTTTT.

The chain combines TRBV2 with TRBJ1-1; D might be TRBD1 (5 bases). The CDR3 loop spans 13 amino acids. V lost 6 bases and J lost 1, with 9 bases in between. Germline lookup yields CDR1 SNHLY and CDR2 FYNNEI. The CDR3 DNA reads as TGTGCCAGCAGACTTACAGGGAACACTGAAGCTTTCTTT. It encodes CASRLTGNTEAFF.

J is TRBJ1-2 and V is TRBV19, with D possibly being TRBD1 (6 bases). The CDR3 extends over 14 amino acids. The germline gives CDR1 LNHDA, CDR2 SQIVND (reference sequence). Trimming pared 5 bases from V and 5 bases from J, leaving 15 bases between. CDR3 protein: CASSVRQASYGYTF. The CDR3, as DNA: TGTGCCAGTAGTGTCCGACAGGCAAGTTATGGCTACACCTTC. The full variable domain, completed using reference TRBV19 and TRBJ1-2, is DGGITQSPKYLFRKEGQNVTLSCEQNLNHDAMYWYRQDPGQGLRLIYYSQIVNDFQKGDIAEGYSVSREKKESFPLTVTSAQKNPTAFYLCASSVRQASYGYTFGSGTRLTVV.

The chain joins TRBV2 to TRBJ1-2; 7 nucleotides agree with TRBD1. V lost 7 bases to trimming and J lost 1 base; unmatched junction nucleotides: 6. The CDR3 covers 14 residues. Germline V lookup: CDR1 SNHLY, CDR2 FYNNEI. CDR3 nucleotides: TGTGCCAGCACGTCCAGGGGGGATAACTATGGCTACACCTTC. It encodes CASTSRGDNYGYTF.

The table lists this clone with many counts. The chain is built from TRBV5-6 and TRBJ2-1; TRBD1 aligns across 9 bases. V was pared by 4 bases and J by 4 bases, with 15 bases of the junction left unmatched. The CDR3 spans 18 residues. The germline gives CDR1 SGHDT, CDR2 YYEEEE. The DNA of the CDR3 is TGTGCCAGCAGCCATCAACCCGGGACAGGGTCCCCTTACAATGAGCAGTTCTTC. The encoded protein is CASSHQPGTGSPYNEQFF.

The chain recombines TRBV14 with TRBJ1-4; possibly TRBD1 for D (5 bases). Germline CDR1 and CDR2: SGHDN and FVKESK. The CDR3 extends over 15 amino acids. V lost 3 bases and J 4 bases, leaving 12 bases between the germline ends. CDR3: CASSHHFDSNEKLFF. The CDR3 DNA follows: TGTGCCAGCAGCCACCATTTCGACAGTAATGAAAAACTGTTTTTT.

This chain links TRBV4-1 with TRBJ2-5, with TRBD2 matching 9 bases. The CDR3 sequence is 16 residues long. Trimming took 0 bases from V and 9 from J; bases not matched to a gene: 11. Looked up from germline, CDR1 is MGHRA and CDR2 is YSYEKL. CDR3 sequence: CASSQDSSGGKVPQYF. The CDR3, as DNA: TGCGCCAGCAGCCAAGACTCGAGCGGGGGGAAAGTGCCCCAGTACTTC.

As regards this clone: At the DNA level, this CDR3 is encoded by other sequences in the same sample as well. The CDR3 region is CASSLAGNTEAFF. The CDR3 nucleotides read TGTGCCAGCAGCTTAGCAGGGAACACTGAAGCTTTCTTT. The rearrangement uses TRBV11-3 and TRBJ1-1; no definite D call. Germline-derived CDR1 and CDR2 are SGHNT and YENEEA. The CDR3 totals 13 residues. V lost 1 base, J lost 1 base, and 4 bases lay in between.

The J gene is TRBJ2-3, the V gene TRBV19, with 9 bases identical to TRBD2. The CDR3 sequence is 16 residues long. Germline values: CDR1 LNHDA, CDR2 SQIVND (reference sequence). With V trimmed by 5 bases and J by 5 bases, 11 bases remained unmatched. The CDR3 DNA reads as TGTGCCAGTAGTTCTCGCGGGGGGGGCGCAGTAGATACGCAGTATTTT. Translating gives CASSSRGGGAVDTQYF.

The CDR3 loop is CASSLEPAGLTEAFF. In nucleotides, the CDR3 is TGTGCCAGCAGCTTAGAACCAGCGGGTTTAACTGAAGCTTTCTTT. The rearrangement uses TRBV11-2 and TRBJ1-1; D is ambiguous. The germline V gene encodes CDR1 SGHAT and CDR2 FQNNGV. The CDR3 runs 15 residues. The V gene lost 0 bases and the J gene lost 5 bases, with 13 bases spanning the gap.